The rows below give T cell receptor beta chains drawn from one sample of a study of blood T cell repertoires in COVID-19. This table comes from immunoSEQ multiplex PCR, and its TCRdb copy is limited to in-frame clones, with some not included. The sample holds approximately 180,000 clones, 75% to 90% seen once. Sequenced sample: peripheral blood. The receptors derive from a man aged 55 to 70 with acute or convalescent COVID-19. Both conserved end residues are part of each CDR3. Fields, in order: V gene, D gene, clone size, J gene, CDR3 DNA, CDR3 protein. D genes are given only for firm matches. Size is stated for part of the rows, as once, few or many counts, or as a class when the clone is expanded.

v_call: TRBV19; d_call: TRBD1; clone_size: .; j_call: TRBJ2-5; cdr3_nt: TGTGCCAGTAGTATCTTCGGTCTGGACAGGGAAGAGACCCAGTACTTC; cdr3_aa: CASSIFGLDREETQYF
v_call: TRBV13; d_call: TRBD2; clone_size: .; j_call: TRBJ2-7; cdr3_nt: TGTGCCAGCAGCTACTCTAGCGGGAGGGTGTCCGAGCAGTACTTC; cdr3_aa: CASSYSSGRVSEQYF
v_call: TRBV9; d_call: TRBD1; clone_size: .; j_call: TRBJ2-5; cdr3_nt: TGTGCCAGCAGCCCGAGGACAGGGGGCTTGGAGACCCAGTACTTC; cdr3_aa: CASSPRTGGLETQYF
v_call: TRBV20-1; d_call: TRBD2; clone_size: few; j_call: TRBJ2-7; cdr3_nt: TGCAGTGCTAGTTCTAGCGGGAGGGCCCGTGTATACGAGCAGTACTTC; cdr3_aa: CSASSSGRARVYEQYF
v_call: TRBV9; d_call: TRBD1; clone_size: .; j_call: TRBJ1-2; cdr3_nt: TGTGCCAGCAGCTTGGGACAGGGGGCTATAGCTAACTATGGCTACACCTTC; cdr3_aa: CASSLGQGAIANYGYTF
v_call: TRBV2; d_call: .; clone_size: once; j_call: TRBJ1-5; cdr3_nt: TGTGCCAGCAGTGCTGACGGGGAAGATGGCAATCAGCCCCAGCATTTT; cdr3_aa: CASSADGEDGNQPQHF
v_call: TRBV5-1; d_call: .; clone_size: .; j_call: TRBJ2-1; cdr3_nt: TGCGCCAGCAGCTTAGGGGGAAATGAGCAGTTCTTC; cdr3_aa: CASSLGGNEQFF
v_call: TRBV28; d_call: TRBD1; clone_size: .; j_call: TRBJ1-2; cdr3_nt: TGTGCCAGCAGTTCGACAGGGCTCGCCTATGGCTACACCTTC; cdr3_aa: CASSSTGLAYGYTF
v_call: TRBV3-1/TRBV3-2; d_call: .; clone_size: once; j_call: TRBJ1-6; cdr3_nt: TGTGCCAGCAGCCAAGACGGGGTTTTTAATTCACCCCTCCACTTT; cdr3_aa: CASSQDGVFNSPLHF
v_call: TRBV7-9; d_call: TRBD1; clone_size: .; j_call: TRBJ1-2; cdr3_nt: TGTGCCAGCAGCTTAATCGGGGACAGGGAAGGCTACACCTTC; cdr3_aa: CASSLIGDREGYTF
v_call: TRBV5-1; d_call: .; clone_size: .; j_call: TRBJ1-6; cdr3_nt: TGCGCCAGCAGCTTGGTGGGGGGTTTTAATTCACCCCTCCACTTT; cdr3_aa: CASSLVGGFNSPLHF
v_call: TRBV27; d_call: TRBD1; clone_size: .; j_call: TRBJ2-1; cdr3_nt: TGTGCCAGCAGTCCCCGGGACAGCATGTACAATGAGCAGTTCTTC; cdr3_aa: CASSPRDSMYNEQFF
v_call: TRBV27; d_call: TRBD1; clone_size: .; j_call: TRBJ2-5; cdr3_nt: TGTGCCAGCAGCCCGGGACAGATTTTGGAGACCCAGTACTTC; cdr3_aa: CASSPGQILETQYF
v_call: TRBV27; d_call: .; clone_size: few; j_call: TRBJ1-5; cdr3_nt: TGTGCCAGCGGGCGCAATCAGCCCCAGCATTTT; cdr3_aa: CASGRNQPQHF
v_call: TRBV7-6; d_call: .; clone_size: .; j_call: TRBJ1-4; cdr3_nt: TGTGCCAGCAGCTTAAGCGGGCAGTATAATGAAAAACTGTTTTTT; cdr3_aa: CASSLSGQYNEKLFF
v_call: TRBV12-5; d_call: .; clone_size: .; j_call: TRBJ2-1; cdr3_nt: TGTGCTAGTGGTTTGGTCGTGGGGCATCAGGGTGAGCAGTTCTTC; cdr3_aa: CASGLVVGHQGEQFF
v_call: TRBV2; d_call: .; clone_size: .; j_call: TRBJ1-2; cdr3_nt: TGTGCCAGCAGTGAAGGGCGGGTCTATGGCTACACCTTC; cdr3_aa: CASSEGRVYGYTF
v_call: TRBV20-1; d_call: TRBD2; clone_size: .; j_call: TRBJ2-1; cdr3_nt: TGCAGTGCCACCCCCGGGACTAAGCAGTTCTTC; cdr3_aa: CSATPGTKQFF
v_call: TRBV3-1/TRBV3-2; d_call: TRBD1; clone_size: once; j_call: TRBJ2-6; cdr3_nt: TGTGCCAGCAGCCACCACAGGGGGCGCTTCTCTGGGGCCAACGTCCTGACTTTC; cdr3_aa: CASSHHRGRFSGANVLTF